These 17 T cell receptor beta chains came from one sample sequenced in a study of shared clonotypes between healthy human individuals. Data came from immunoSEQ multiplex PCR; TCRdb stores just in-frame clones and leaves some out. The repertoire holds more than 2,000,000 clones, with 80% to 95% as singletons. The sequenced material came from naive CD4+ T cells from PBMCs. The subset was: CD45RA+ positively selected. The origin of the receptors is a man aged 18 to 30 in good health. Some clones in this sample may be carry-over from other donors' samples.

The chain carries TRBV19 and TRBJ2-2; D is uncertain. Germline V gene sequence: CDR1 LNHDA, CDR2 SQIVND (reference sequence). Trimming left V 7 bases short and J 7 bases short, with 16 bases between. CDR3 length: 14 amino acids. CDR3 nucleotide sequence: TGTGCCAGTACCCCACGTCCTGGGCACGGGGAGCTGTTTTTT. It yields the protein CASTPRPGHGELFF.

The chain joins TRBV4-2 to TRBJ2-4; 13 bases align to TRBD2. J lost 2 bases, V lost 0 bases, and 1 base had no gene match. Germline V gives CDR1 LGHNA, CDR2 YNFKEQ. This CDR3 contains 17 residues. The CDR3 here is CASSQETSGRTKNIQYF. The DNA of the CDR3 is TGTGCCAGCAGCCAAGAGACTAGCGGGAGGACCAAAAACATTCAGTACTTC.

The count of this clone is one. The chain uses TRBV7-3 and TRBJ2-5; 8 positions agree with TRBD1. The CDR3 consists of 15 residues. Germline V gene data show CDR1 as SGHTA and CDR2 as FQGTGA. The trim removed 5 bases at V and 2 bases at J, leaving 7 bases unmatched. As DNA, the CDR3 is TGTGCCAGCAGCCCACGGACAGGGCGGCAAGAGACCCAGTACTTC. This gives the protein CASSPRTGRQETQYF.

The chain has TRBV6-4 and TRBJ1-5; 7 positions agree with TRBD1. The germline gives CDR1 MRHNA, CDR2 SNTAGT. The CDR3 contains 12 residues. The ends lost 7 bases at V and 9 bases at J; junction bases unmatched: 6. The chain's CDR3 is CASKNRGWPQHF. DNA of the CDR3: TGTGCCAGCAAGAACAGGGGTTGGCCCCAGCATTTT.

The CDR3 bases are TGTGCCAGCAGCTTTACAGGTATCCACGAGCAGTACTTC. Its protein product is CASSFTGIHEQYF. V gene TRBV7-2 combines with J gene TRBJ2-7; possible D gene TRBD1, 5 bases. The germline V gene has CDR1 SGHTA and CDR2 FQGNSA. This CDR3 has 13 amino acids. Deletions cut 3 bases from V and 5 bases from J, with 11 bases between.

V usage is TRBV7-8 and J usage is TRBJ1-4, with D hard to call. The CDR3 has 16 residues. Trimming stripped 2 bases from V and 0 bases from J, with 10 bases between. The germline V gene encodes CDR1 SGHVS and CDR2 FQNEAQ. CDR3 in amino acids: CASSLRAATTNEKLFF. For the CDR3, the DNA is TGTGCCAGCAGCTTAAGGGCTGCTACAACTAATGAAAAACTGTTTTTT. Filled out from reference TRBV7-8 and TRBJ1-4, the complete variable domain reads GAGVSQSPRYKVAKRGQDVALRCDPISGHVSLFWYQQALGQGPEFLTYFQNEAQLDKSGLPSDRFFAERPEGSVSTLKIQRTQQEDSAVYLCASSLRAATTNEKLFFGSGTQLSVL.

This clone was counted once. This chain joins TRBV4-3 and TRBJ2-7; 8 nucleotides match TRBD1. CDR1 is LGHNA and CDR2 is YSLEER in the germline V gene. V lost 1 base, J lost 4 bases, and 6 bases stayed unmatched. CDR3 length: 15 amino acids. The CDR3: CASSQVPGQEYEQYF. Written as DNA, the CDR3 is TGCGCCAGCAGCCAAGTGCCGGGACAGGAATACGAGCAGTACTTC.

The chain links TRBV9 to TRBJ2-7; tentative D call: TRBD2 (6 bases). This CDR3 comprises 14 residues. Trimming pared 0 bases from V and 6 bases from J, leaving 13 bases between. Germline CDR1 is SGDLS and CDR2 is YYNGEE. The CDR3 region is CASSVDGSIGEQYF. In nucleotides, the CDR3 is TGTGCCAGCAGCGTAGACGGGAGCATCGGCGAGCAGTACTTC.

This clone has only one observation. The V call is TRBV28, the J call TRBJ1-2; D is uncertain. The CDR3 spans 12 residues. Per germline, CDR1 MDHEN and CDR2 SYDVKM. V lost 8 bases to trimming and J lost 2 bases, with 9 bases between them. The CDR3, as DNA: TGTGCCAGCGAAGTTACGAACTATGGCTACACCTTC. Translating gives CASEVTNYGYTF.

This clone occurred once. The rearrangement uses TRBV11-3 and TRBJ2-2, with D possibly being TRBD1 or TRBD2 (5 bases each). Trimming stripped 1 base from V and 11 bases from J, with 17 bases between. This CDR3 is 15 amino acids long. Germline CDR1 reads SGHNT; CDR2 reads YENEEA. CDR3 in amino acids: CASSLAGTVPGELFF. CDR3 bases: TGTGCCAGCAGCTTAGCGGGGACCGTTCCAGGAGAGCTGTTTTTT.

The rearrangement uses TRBV5-1 and TRBJ2-2; D possibly corresponds to TRBD2 (5 bases). V was clipped by 0 bases and J by 4 bases, with 13 bases between them. Germline V gene lookup returns CDR1 SGHRS and CDR2 YFSETQ. The CDR3 is made up of 16 amino acids. The CDR3 reads CASSLVPGMSTGELFF. CDR3 coding DNA: TGCGCCAGCAGCTTGGTCCCGGGAATGAGCACCGGGGAGCTGTTTTTT.

The chain recombines TRBV28 with TRBJ2-7; D possibly corresponds to TRBD1 (6 bases). V was trimmed by 10 bases and J by 5 bases, leaving 18 bases between them. CDR3 length: 13 amino acids. Germline V lookup: CDR1 MDHEN, CDR2 SYDVKM. The CDR3 DNA sequence: TGTGCCATCCGGGACACCCCCACCCACGAGCAGTACTTC. This gives the protein CAIRDTPTHEQYF.

The J gene is TRBJ2-4, the V gene TRBV30; D not resolved. The CDR3 loop spans 13 amino acids. The germline V gene encodes CDR1 GTSNPN and CDR2 SVGIG (reference sequence). V dropped 2 bases and J dropped 15 bases, with 20 bases sitting between them. For the CDR3, the DNA is TGTGCCTGGAGTTCCACCTCACGTGCAGGCCGGTACTTC. Amino acid sequence: CAWSSTSRAGRYF.

V is TRBV6-6 and J is TRBJ1-3; a possible D gene is TRBD1 (6 bases). The germline V gene has CDR1 MNHNY and CDR2 SVGAGI (reference sequence). V lost 4 bases and J lost 3, with 10 bases in between. The CDR3 has 14 residues. CDR3 nucleotide sequence: TGTGCCAGCAGTTCCCCGGACAGTGGAAACACCATATATTTT. It encodes CASSSPDSGNTIYF.

For the CDR3, the DNA is TGCGCCAGCAGCTTGGAAGGACAGGGAGGGAAAGAGACCCAGTACTTC. Translated, it gives CASSLEGQGGKETQYF. This chain links TRBV5-1 with TRBJ2-5, with D maybe TRBD1 (8 bases). Germline CDR1 and CDR2: SGHRS and YFSETQ. The V and J ends lost 0 bases and 3 bases respectively, with 15 bases between them. This CDR3 region has 16 residues.

The gene calls are TRBV18 and TRBJ1-2; TRBD1 might be the D (5 bases). Germline V gene sequence: CDR1 KGHSH, CDR2 LQKENI. The CDR3 is made up of 15 amino acids. V lost 1 base and J lost 4, with 13 bases in between. CDR3 nucleotide sequence: TGTGCCAGCTCACCACTGGGGGACGCGGGCTATGGCTACACCTTC. This encodes CASSPLGDAGYGYTF. Using reference TRBV18 and TRBJ1-2 for the parts outside the CDR3, the full variable domain is NAGVMQNPRHLVRRRGQEARLRCSPMKGHSHVYWYRQLPEEGLKFMVYLQKENIIDESGMPKERFSAEFPKEGPSILRIQQVVRGDSAAYFCASSPLGDAGYGYTFGSGTRLTVV.

The rearrangement links TRBV7-9 to TRBJ1-5; D gene uncertain. Germline CDR1 SEHNR, CDR2 FQNEAQ (reference sequence). The ends were cut back, 6 bases at V and 0 bases at J, with 6 bases in the middle. This CDR3 is built from 13 residues. The CDR3 DNA reads as TGTGCCAGCAGTTTTTATAGCAATCAGCCCCAGCATTTT. This sequence encodes CASSFYSNQPQHF. The complete variable domain, with remaining parts taken from reference TRBV7-9 and TRBJ1-5, reads DTGVSQNPRHKITKRGQNVTFRCDPISEHNRLYWYRQTLGQGPEFLTYFQNEAQLEKSRLLSDRFSAERPKGSFSTLEIQRTEQGDSAMYLCASSFYSNQPQHFGDGTRLSIL.